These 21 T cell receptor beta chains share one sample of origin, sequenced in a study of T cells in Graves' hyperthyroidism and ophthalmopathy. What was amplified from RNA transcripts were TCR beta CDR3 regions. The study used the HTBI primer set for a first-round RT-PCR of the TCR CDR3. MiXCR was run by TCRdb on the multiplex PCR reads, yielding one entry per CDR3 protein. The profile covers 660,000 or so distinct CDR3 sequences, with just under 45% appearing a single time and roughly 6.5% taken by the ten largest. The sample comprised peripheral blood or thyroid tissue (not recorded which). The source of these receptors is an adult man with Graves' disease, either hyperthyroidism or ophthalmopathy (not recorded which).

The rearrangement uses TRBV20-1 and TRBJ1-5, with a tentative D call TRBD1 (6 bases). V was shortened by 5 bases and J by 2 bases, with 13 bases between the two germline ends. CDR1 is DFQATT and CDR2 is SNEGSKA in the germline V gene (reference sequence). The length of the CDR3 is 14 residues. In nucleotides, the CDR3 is TGCAGTGCTGGTGGAGGGGGAGGCAATCAGCCCCAGCATTTT. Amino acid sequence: CSAGGGGGNQPQHF.

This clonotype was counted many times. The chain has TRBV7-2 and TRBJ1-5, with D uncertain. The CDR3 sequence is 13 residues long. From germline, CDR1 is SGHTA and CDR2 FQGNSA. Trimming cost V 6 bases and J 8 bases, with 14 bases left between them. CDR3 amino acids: CASSYQVREPQHF. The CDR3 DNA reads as TGTGCCAGCAGTTACCAGGTTCGGGAGCCCCAGCATTTT.

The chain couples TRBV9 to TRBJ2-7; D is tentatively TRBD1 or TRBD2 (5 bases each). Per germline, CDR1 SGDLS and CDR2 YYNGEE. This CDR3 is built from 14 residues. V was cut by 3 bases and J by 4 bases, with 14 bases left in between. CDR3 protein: CASSAGTGIYEQYF. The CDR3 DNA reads TGTGCCAGCAGCGCCGGGACGGGGATTTACGAGCAGTACTTC.

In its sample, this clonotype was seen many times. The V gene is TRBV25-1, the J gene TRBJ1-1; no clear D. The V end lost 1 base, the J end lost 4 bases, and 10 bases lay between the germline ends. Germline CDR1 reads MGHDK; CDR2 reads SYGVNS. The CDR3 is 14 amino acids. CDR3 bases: TGTGCCAGCAGTGAATTTGGGGTGTCCACTGAAGCTTTCTTT. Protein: CASSEFGVSTEAFF.

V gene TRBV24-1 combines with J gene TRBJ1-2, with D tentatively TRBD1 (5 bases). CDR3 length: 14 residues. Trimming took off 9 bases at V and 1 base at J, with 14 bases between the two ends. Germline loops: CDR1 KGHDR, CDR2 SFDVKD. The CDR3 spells CATAGGRGNYGYTF. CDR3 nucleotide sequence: TGTGCCACCGCCGGGGGACGGGGTAACTATGGCTACACCTTC.

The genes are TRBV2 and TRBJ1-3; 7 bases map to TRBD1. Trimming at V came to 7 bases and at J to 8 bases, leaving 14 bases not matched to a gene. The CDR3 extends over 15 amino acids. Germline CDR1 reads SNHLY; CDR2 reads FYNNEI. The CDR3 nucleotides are TGTGCCAGCAACCAGGACAGGAGGGATGGCTACACCATATATTTT. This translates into CASNQDRRDGYTIYF.

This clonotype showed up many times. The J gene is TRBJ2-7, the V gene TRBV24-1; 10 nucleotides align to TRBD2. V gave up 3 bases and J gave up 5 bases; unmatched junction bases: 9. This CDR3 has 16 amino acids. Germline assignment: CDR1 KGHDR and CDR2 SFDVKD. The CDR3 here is CATSDTLAGAVNEQYF. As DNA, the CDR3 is TGTGCCACCAGTGATACCCTAGCGGGAGCGGTCAACGAGCAGTACTTC.

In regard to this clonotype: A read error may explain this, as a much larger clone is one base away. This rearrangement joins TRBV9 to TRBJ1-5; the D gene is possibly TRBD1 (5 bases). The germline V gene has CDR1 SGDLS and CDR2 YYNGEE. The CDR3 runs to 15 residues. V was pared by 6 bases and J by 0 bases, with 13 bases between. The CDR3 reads CASTQARGSNQPQHF. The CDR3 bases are TGTGCCAGCACCCAAGCTAGGGGTAGCAATCAGCCCCAGCATTTT. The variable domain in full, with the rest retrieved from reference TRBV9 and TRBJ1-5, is DSGVTQTPKHLITATGQRVTLRCSPRSGDLSVYWYQQSLDQGLQFLIQYYNGEERAKGNILERFSAQQFPDLHSELNLSSLELGDSALYFCASTQARGSNQPQHFGDGTRLSIL.

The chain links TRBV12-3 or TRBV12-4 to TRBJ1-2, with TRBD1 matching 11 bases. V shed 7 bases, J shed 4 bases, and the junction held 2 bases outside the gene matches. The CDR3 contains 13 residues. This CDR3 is CASKGQGVYGYTF. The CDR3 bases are TGTGCCAGCAAGGGACAGGGGGTCTATGGCTACACCTTC.

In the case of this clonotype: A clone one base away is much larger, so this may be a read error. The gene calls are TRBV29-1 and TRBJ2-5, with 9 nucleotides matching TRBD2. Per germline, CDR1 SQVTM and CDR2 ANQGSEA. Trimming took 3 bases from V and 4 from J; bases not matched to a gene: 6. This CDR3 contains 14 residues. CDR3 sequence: CSVDLAGVPETQYF. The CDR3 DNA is TGCAGCGTTGATTTAGCGGGAGTGCCAGAGACCCAGTACTTC.

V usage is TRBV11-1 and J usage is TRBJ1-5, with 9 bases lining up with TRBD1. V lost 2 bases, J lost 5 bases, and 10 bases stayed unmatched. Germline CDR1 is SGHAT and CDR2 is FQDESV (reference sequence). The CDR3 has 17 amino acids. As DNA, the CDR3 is TGTGCCAGCAGCTTAACCTTCGGACAGGGGTTCGATCAGCCCCAGCATTTT. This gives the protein CASSLTFGQGFDQPQHF.

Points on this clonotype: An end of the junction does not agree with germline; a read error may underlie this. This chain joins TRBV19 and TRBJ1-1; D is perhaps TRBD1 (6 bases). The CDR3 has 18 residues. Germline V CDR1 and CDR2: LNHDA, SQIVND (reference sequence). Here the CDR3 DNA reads TGTGCCAGTAGTATGTTCGGCGGGGGAGGACAGATGAACGCTGAAGCTTTCTTT. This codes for CASSMFGGGGQMNAEAFF.

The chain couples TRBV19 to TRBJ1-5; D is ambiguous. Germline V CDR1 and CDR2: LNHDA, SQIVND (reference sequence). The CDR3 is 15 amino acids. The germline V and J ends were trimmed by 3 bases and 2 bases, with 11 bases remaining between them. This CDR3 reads CASSIGPLGNQPQHF. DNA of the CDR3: TGTGCCAGTAGTATCGGACCCTTGGGCAATCAGCCCCAGCATTTT.

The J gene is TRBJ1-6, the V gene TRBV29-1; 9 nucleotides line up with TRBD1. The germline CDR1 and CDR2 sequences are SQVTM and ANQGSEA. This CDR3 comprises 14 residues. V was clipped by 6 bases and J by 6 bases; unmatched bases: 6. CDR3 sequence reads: CSVRDRDSNSPLHF. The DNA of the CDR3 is TGCAGCGTCCGGGACAGGGACAGTAATTCACCCCTCCACTTT.

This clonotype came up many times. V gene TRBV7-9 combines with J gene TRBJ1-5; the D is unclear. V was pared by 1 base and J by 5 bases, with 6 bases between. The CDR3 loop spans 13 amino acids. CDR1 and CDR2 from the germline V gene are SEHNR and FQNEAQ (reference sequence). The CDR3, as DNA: TGTGCCAGCAGCTTAGAATACGATCAGCCCCAGCATTTT. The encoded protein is CASSLEYDQPQHF.

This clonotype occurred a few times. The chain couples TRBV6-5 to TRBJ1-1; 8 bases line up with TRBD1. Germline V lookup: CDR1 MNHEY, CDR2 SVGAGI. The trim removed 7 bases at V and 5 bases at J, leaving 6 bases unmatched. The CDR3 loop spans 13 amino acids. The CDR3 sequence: CASKRTGLTEAFF. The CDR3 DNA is TGTGCCAGCAAAAGGACAGGGTTGACTGAAGCTTTCTTT.

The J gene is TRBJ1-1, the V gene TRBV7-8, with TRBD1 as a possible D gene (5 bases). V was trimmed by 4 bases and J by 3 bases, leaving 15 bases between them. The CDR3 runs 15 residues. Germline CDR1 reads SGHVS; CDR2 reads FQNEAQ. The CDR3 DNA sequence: TGTGCCAGCAGCTCCTGGGACGGAGGGGACACTGAAGCTTTCTTT. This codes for CASSSWDGGDTEAFF.

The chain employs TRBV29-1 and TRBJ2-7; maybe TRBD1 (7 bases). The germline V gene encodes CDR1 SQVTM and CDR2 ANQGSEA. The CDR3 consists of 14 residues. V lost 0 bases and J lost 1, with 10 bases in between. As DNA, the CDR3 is TGCAGCGTTGAAGACAGGGGGAGGTCCTACGAGCAGTACTTC. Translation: CSVEDRGRSYEQYF.

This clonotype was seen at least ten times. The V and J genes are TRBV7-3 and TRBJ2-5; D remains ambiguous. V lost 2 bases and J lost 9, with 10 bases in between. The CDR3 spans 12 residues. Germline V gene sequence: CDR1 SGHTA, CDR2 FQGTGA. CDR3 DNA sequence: TGTGCCAGCAGCTTACCGGATTCGCCCCAGTACTTC. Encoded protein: CASSLPDSPQYF.

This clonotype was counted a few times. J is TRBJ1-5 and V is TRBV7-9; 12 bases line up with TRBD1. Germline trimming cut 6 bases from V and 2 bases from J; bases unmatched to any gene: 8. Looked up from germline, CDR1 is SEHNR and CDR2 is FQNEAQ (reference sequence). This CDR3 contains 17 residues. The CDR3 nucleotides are TGTGCCAGCAGTGTGGGGACAGGGGGCAGAGGCAATCAGCCCCAGCATTTT. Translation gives CASSVGTGGRGNQPQHF.

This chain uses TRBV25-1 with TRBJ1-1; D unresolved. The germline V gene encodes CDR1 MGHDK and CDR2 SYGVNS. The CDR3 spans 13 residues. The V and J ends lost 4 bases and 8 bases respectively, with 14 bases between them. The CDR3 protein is CASSVGTHREAFF. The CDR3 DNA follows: TGTGCCAGCAGTGTCGGAACCCATCGGGAAGCTTTCTTT.